One and the same sample provided the 25 T cell receptor beta chains below, sequenced in a study of metastatic and nonmetastatic thyroid tumors. All patients were untreated before thyroid surgery. TCRdb used MiXCR to call clones anew from the PCR reads. The data contain 60,000 or so clones, 25% to 30% of them singletons. Sequenced material: blood. These receptors were taken from a female donor with papillary thyroid cancer or a benign thyroid nodule (not recorded which). Some clones in this sample may be carry-over from other donors' samples.

The J gene is TRBJ1-2, the V gene TRBV20-1; 7 nucleotides match TRBD1. The junction had 11 bases not matched to a gene; V was cut back by 5 bases and J by 8 bases. This CDR3 is 13 amino acids long. Germline values: CDR1 DFQATT, CDR2 SNEGSKA (reference sequence). The CDR3 loop reads CSARGGGGEGYTF. CDR3 nucleotide sequence: TGCAGTGCTCGCGGGGGAGGGGGCGAGGGCTACACCTTC.

The J gene is TRBJ1-1, the V gene TRBV6-2 or TRBV6-3, with TRBD1 matching 7 bases. Trimming removed 6 bases from V and 10 bases from J; junction bases left unmatched: 11. The CDR3 is 13 residues long. Per the germline V gene, CDR1 is MNHEY and CDR2 is SVGEGT. For the CDR3, the DNA is TGTGCCAGCAGCGCAACAGGGGCGCCAAGAGCTTTCTTT. Its protein is CASSATGAPRAFF.

V is TRBV7-4 and J is TRBJ1-2; D unresolved. From germline, CDR1 is SGHVT and CDR2 SQSDAQ. V dropped 3 bases and J dropped 5 bases, with 16 bases sitting between them. The CDR3 consists of 15 residues. The CDR3 bases are TGTGCCAGCAGCTTTGGGTCAGTAGGGCTATATGGCTACACCTTC. Amino acids: CASSFGSVGLYGYTF.

The sample holds a few counts of this clone. The chain carries TRBV2 and TRBJ1-2; perhaps TRBD1 as D (5 bases). CDR3 length equals 13 residues. V was clipped by 3 bases and J by 6 bases, with 11 bases between them. CDR1 is SNHLY and CDR2 is FYNNEI in the germline V gene. Here the CDR3 reads CASSDTGGDGYTF. CDR3 nucleotide sequence: TGTGCCAGCAGTGACACCGGGGGGGATGGCTACACCTTC.

A remark on this clone: The junction does not match germline at one end; this may be a read error. Within the sample, other DNA sequences also encode this same CDR3. This rearrangement joins TRBV6-1 to TRBJ2-3; D gene unclear. CDR1 and CDR2 from the germline V gene are MNHNS and SASEGT. The CDR3 extends over 15 amino acids. CDR3 DNA: TGTGCCAGCAGTGAAGTGAGACACCCCACAGATACACAGTATTTT. Its translation is CASSEVRHPTDTQYF.

The rearrangement joins TRBV20-1 to TRBJ2-1; D gene unclear. With 1 base removed from V and 4 bases from J, the gap between germline ends came to 14 bases. From germline, CDR1 is DFQATT and CDR2 SNEGSKA (reference sequence). The CDR3 contains 15 residues. This CDR3 is CSARAPGGSYNEQFF. The DNA of the CDR3 is TGCAGTGCTAGAGCCCCTGGCGGATCGTACAATGAGCAGTTCTTC.

This clone was picked up a small number of times. CDR3 amino acids: CASSLSLWPDTQYF. CDR3 nucleotides: TGTGCCAGCAGTTTATCGTTGTGGCCAGATACGCAGTATTTT. V usage is TRBV27 and J usage is TRBJ2-3; D gene unclear. Trimming took off 0 bases at V and 4 bases at J, with 8 bases between the two ends. The CDR3 is 14 amino acids. Looked up from germline, CDR1 is MNHEY and CDR2 is SMNVEV (reference sequence).

This clone occurred a few times. The chain carries TRBV7-2 and TRBJ1-3; D is possibly TRBD1 (5 bases). CDR3 length: 12 residues. Germline V gene sequence: CDR1 SGHTA, CDR2 FQGNSA. V gave up 3 bases and J gave up 12 bases, with 12 bases separating them. CDR3: CASSFRGGFIYF. CDR3 bases: TGTGCCAGCAGCTTTAGGGGTGGATTCATATATTTT.

In this sample, this clone turned up a few times. The rearrangement uses TRBV15 and TRBJ2-7; the match to TRBD1 covers 7 bases. The V and J ends lost 1 base and 12 bases, in that order; junction bases with no gene match: 6. Germline loops: CDR1 LNHNV, CDR2 YYDKDF (reference sequence). The CDR3 length is 12 residues. This CDR3 reads CATSRAEGAAYF. CDR3 bases: TGTGCCACCAGCAGAGCTGAGGGGGCCGCGTACTTC.

This clone was detected only a few times. The chain uses TRBV5-5 and TRBJ1-5; D gene uncertain. Per the germline V gene, CDR1 is SGHKS and CDR2 is YYEKEE (reference sequence). This CDR3 contains 13 residues. Trimming stripped 4 bases from V and 6 bases from J, with 11 bases between. In DNA form, the CDR3 reads TGTGCCAGCAGCCCGACGGTGACTCAGCCCCAGCATTTT. Protein: CASSPTVTQPQHF. Full variable domain (rest looked up from reference TRBV5-5 and TRBJ1-5): DAGVTQSPTHLIKTRGQQVTLRCSPISGHKSVSWYQQVLGQGPQFIFQYYEKEERGRGNFPDRFSARQFPNYSSELNVNALLLGDSALYLCASSPTVTQPQHFGDGTRLSIL.

The genes are TRBV20-1 and TRBJ1-2; a possible D gene is TRBD1 (6 bases). Germline CDR1 is DFQATT and CDR2 is SNEGSKA (reference sequence). The CDR3 length is 14 residues. V lost 2 bases to trimming and J lost 8 bases, with 18 bases between them. The CDR3 DNA reads TGCAGTGCTAGATCGGACAGAAGGTCTCAGGGCTACACCTTC. This encodes CSARSDRRSQGYTF.

In this sample, this clone turned up many times. This rearrangement joins TRBV5-5 to TRBJ2-5; D might be TRBD1 (6 bases). CDR3 length: 13 residues. V was pared by 0 bases and J by 4 bases, with 7 bases between. Germline V gene data show CDR1 as SGHKS and CDR2 as YYEKEE (reference sequence). CDR3 bases: TGTGCCAGCAGCTTGGGAGGGGGAGAGACCCAGTACTTC. Translating it yields CASSLGGGETQYF.

This clone was seen only a few times. The chain combines TRBV6-1 with TRBJ2-7; 7 positions match TRBD1. Looked up from germline, CDR1 is MNHNS and CDR2 is SASEGT. The J segment lost 3 bases and the V segment lost 7 bases, leaving 9 bases of the junction unmatched. The CDR3 has 14 residues. CDR3 loop: CASISGTVFYEQYF. CDR3 DNA sequence: TGTGCCAGCATCTCCGGGACAGTCTTCTACGAGCAGTACTTC.

V gene TRBV20-1 combines with J gene TRBJ2-3, with TRBD2 identical over 13 bases. The J segment lost 5 bases and the V segment lost 5 bases, leaving 7 bases of the junction unmatched. The CDR3 is 15 residues long. From germline, CDR1 is DFQATT and CDR2 SNEGSKA (reference sequence). CDR3 amino acids: CSAARLAGGEDTQYF. DNA for the CDR3: TGCAGTGCTGCCCGACTAGCGGGAGGAGAAGATACGCAGTATTTT.

This clone was detected only a few times. The rearrangement joins TRBV6-5 to TRBJ2-3; D is possibly TRBD2 (6 bases). Germline assignment: CDR1 MNHEY and CDR2 SVGAGI. With 4 bases removed from V and 4 bases from J, the gap between germline ends came to 6 bases. The CDR3 consists of 12 residues. In nucleotides, the CDR3 is TGTGCCAGCAGTTCGGGGGCAGATACGCAGTATTTT. As protein: CASSSGADTQYF.

By sample share, this clone is medium-sized. The chain combines TRBV24-1 with TRBJ2-3, with 9 bases lining up with TRBD1. The CDR3 length is 16 residues. V shed 4 bases, J shed 4 bases, and the junction held 8 bases outside the gene matches. Germline V gives CDR1 KGHDR, CDR2 SFDVKD. The CDR3 DNA reads TGTGCCACCAGTGACCCGGGACAGGGTAACGCAGATACGCAGTATTTT. It codes for CATSDPGQGNADTQYF.

Remarks on this clone: One end of the junction fails to match germline, which may point to a read error. The CDR3 DNA is TGTCCCAGCAGTGAGCGGGACAGAAAAACGAACACTGAAGCTTTCTTT. Its translation: CPSSERDRKTNTEAFF. The chain links TRBV2 to TRBJ1-1; TRBD1 agrees at 7 bases. Looked up from germline, CDR1 is SNHLY and CDR2 is FYNNEI. The CDR3 runs to 16 residues.

V usage is TRBV20-1 and J usage is TRBJ2-2; maybe TRBD1 (5 bases). V lost 6 bases, J lost 0 bases, and 11 bases lay in between. Looked up from germline, CDR1 is DFQATT and CDR2 is SNEGSKA (reference sequence). The CDR3 length is 14 residues. The CDR3 DNA reads TGCAGTGCCTCCAGGGATTCGAACACCGGGGAGCTGTTTTTT. This sequence encodes CSASRDSNTGELFF.

This clone was found many times. J is TRBJ1-1 and V is TRBV20-1; 7 nucleotides line up with TRBD1. Germline CDR1 is DFQATT and CDR2 is SNEGSKA (reference sequence). CDR3 size: 13 residues. V lost 4 bases and J lost 0; bases outside the gene matches: 2. The CDR3 DNA follows: TGCAGTGCTAAGGGACAGTTGAACACTGAAGCTTTCTTT. Amino acid sequence: CSAKGQLNTEAFF.

As concerns this clone: One junction end disagrees with the germline gene, perhaps due to a read error. The CDR3 loop reads CASSVGERDSGELSF. The CDR3 coding sequence is TGTGCCAGCAGTGTTGGGGAAAGGGATAGCGGGGAGCTGTCTTTT. The chain combines TRBV6-1 with TRBJ2-2; 8 positions match TRBD2. CDR1 and CDR2 from the germline V gene are MNHNS and SASEGT. The CDR3 length is 15 residues.

The V and J genes are TRBV27 and TRBJ1-5; D gene uncertain. Germline CDR1 reads MNHEY; CDR2 reads SMNVEV (reference sequence). The CDR3 has 13 amino acids. V was cut by 6 bases and J by 5 bases, with 11 bases left in between. CDR3: CASRGHSDQPQHF. CDR3 coding DNA: TGTGCCAGCAGAGGTCACAGCGATCAGCCCCAGCATTTT.

This clone was detected ten times or more. In nucleotides, the CDR3 is TGTGCCAGCTCTCCGGGACAGGGCGAAAAACTGTTTTTT. Translated: CASSPGQGEKLFF. V and J are TRBV18 and TRBJ1-4; 9 bases are shared with TRBD1. V dropped 6 bases and J dropped 8; count of bases not matched to a gene: 4. This CDR3 is built from 13 residues. Germline V gene lookup returns CDR1 KGHSH and CDR2 LQKENI.

The chain couples TRBV28 to TRBJ2-7; 7 nucleotides line up with TRBD1. V trimming: 9 bases; J trimming: 2 bases; junction bases outside the gene matches: 4. The CDR3 length is 12 residues. Germline V lookup: CDR1 MDHEN, CDR2 SYDVKM. The CDR3 region has the DNA TGTGCCAGTCGACAGGGCCCCTACGAGCAGTACTTC. It encodes CASRQGPYEQYF.

This chain joins TRBV5-1 and TRBJ2-1; TRBD2 matches 7 bases. The CDR3 is made up of 14 amino acids. The ends lost 0 bases at V and 12 bases at J; junction bases unmatched: 9. CDR1 SGHRS and CDR2 YFSETQ come from the germline V gene. The CDR3 here is CASSLGEGSGLQFF. CDR3 in DNA: TGCGCCAGCAGCTTGGGAGAGGGTAGCGGGTTGCAGTTCTTC.

V is TRBV6-2 or TRBV6-3 and J is TRBJ2-1; D unclear. The ends were cut back, 2 bases at V and 0 bases at J, with 11 bases in the middle. CDR1 is MNHEY, CDR2 SVGEGT, per germline. The CDR3 runs to 16 residues. CDR3: CASSYGRQPSYNEQFF. CDR3 nucleotides: TGTGCCAGCAGTTACGGGCGGCAACCCTCCTACAATGAGCAGTTCTTC.